The 9 T cell receptor beta chains below come from one sample, sequenced in a study of CD8+ T cells in alopecia areata. Extracted RNA was reverse transcribed into cDNA, the sequencing template. Profiled with immunoSEQ multiplex PCR; TCRdb holds only in-frame clones, not every one. Of some 200,000 clones in the sample, under 60% were seen once. Stated treatment: oral pan-JAK inhibitor, 5-10 mg twice daily. The sequencing used CD4+ T cells sorted from blood, collected at week 4, from a patient treated with tofacitinib. Receptor source: a human donor with alopecia areata.

The CDR3 DNA reads TGTGCCAGCAGTTTTCAGAGCCTTTCCTTCTTT. Protein sequence: CASSFQSLSFF. The chain links TRBV6-5 to TRBJ1-1, with no clear D. The CDR3 sequence is 11 residues long. Germline CDR1 MNHEY, CDR2 SVGAGI. V lost 4 bases and J lost 14, with 14 bases in between.

This clone was observed a few times. The chain couples TRBV4-3 to TRBJ2-4; no firm D call. The CDR3 covers 13 residues. Trimming took off 4 bases at V and 8 bases at J, with 12 bases between the two ends. Germline V CDR1 and CDR2: LGHNA, YSLEER. The DNA of the CDR3 is TGCGCCAGCAGCCTGCGGCTAGACGACATTCAGTACTTC. Translation gives CASSLRLDDIQYF.

This clone was counted many times. For the CDR3, the DNA is TGTGCCAGCAGCTCCCAGCGGGGCCTAAGCACAGATACGCAGTATTTT. Translated, it gives CASSSQRGLSTDTQYF. This rearrangement joins TRBV11-2 to TRBJ2-3, with TRBD2 matching over 7 bases. Per germline, CDR1 SGHAT and CDR2 FQNNGV. The CDR3 has 16 residues. V dropped 4 bases and J dropped 0; count of bases not matched to a gene: 7.

There are a few counts of this clone. At the DNA level, this CDR3 is encoded by other sequences in the same sample as well. The chain carries TRBV2 and TRBJ1-4; D is uncertain. CDR1 and CDR2 from the germline V gene are SNHLY and FYNNEI. V lost 4 bases and J 8 bases, leaving 8 bases between the germline ends. CDR3 length equals 12 residues. CDR3 DNA sequence: TGTGCCAGCAGTGGTCGAGGGGAAAAACTGTTTTTT. Encoded protein: CASSGRGEKLFF.

This clone has just a few counts. The V and J genes are TRBV10-3 and TRBJ2-7; no firm D call. In germline, CDR1 is ENHRY, CDR2 SYGVKD. V lost 4 bases and J 3 bases, leaving 10 bases between the germline ends. The CDR3 consists of 13 residues. As DNA, the CDR3 is TGTGCCATCAGTGGCAAGGGTAACTACGAGCAGTACTTC. It codes for CAISGKGNYEQYF.

This sequence joins TRBV4-3 and TRBJ1-5; no definite D call. This CDR3 has 15 residues. The germline V and J ends were trimmed by 0 bases and 5 bases, with 11 bases remaining between them. CDR1 is LGHNA and CDR2 is YSLEER in the germline V gene. The CDR3 region is CASSQDLGEYQPQHF. In DNA, the CDR3 is TGCGCCAGCAGCCAAGACCTTGGGGAATATCAGCCCCAGCATTTT.

V and J are TRBV30 and TRBJ2-6; D is ambiguous. Germline CDR1 GTSNPN, CDR2 SVGIG (reference sequence). The CDR3 consists of 17 residues. V lost 1 base and J 0 bases, leaving 13 bases between the germline ends. The CDR3 reads CAWSGGSFRSGANVLTF. The CDR3 DNA follows: TGTGCCTGGAGTGGCGGCAGTTTTCGCTCTGGGGCCAACGTCCTGACTTTC.

The CDR3 bases are TGTGCCATCAGTGACTCCGGACAGGGGGCTGAAAAACTGTTTTTT. It translates to CAISDSGQGAEKLFF. The chain joins TRBV10-3 to TRBJ1-4; 11 bases are a match to TRBD1. V lost 3 bases and J lost 7; bases outside the gene matches: 4. The CDR3 runs 15 residues. The germline V gene has CDR1 ENHRY and CDR2 SYGVKD.

In this sample, this clone turned up a few times. The rearrangement uses TRBV29-1 and TRBJ2-7; 9 positions agree with TRBD1. The CDR3 has 11 amino acids. V was clipped by 7 bases and J by 4 bases; unmatched bases: 2. From germline, CDR1 is SQVTM and CDR2 ANQGSEA. CDR3 region: CSAGQGYEQYF. CDR3 bases: TGCAGCGCAGGACAGGGGTACGAGCAGTACTTC.